A single sample gave rise to the 25 T cell receptor beta chains below, sequenced in a study of CD8 T cells in Susac syndrome. Random hexamers primed reverse transcription of roughly 0.45 to 1 ug RNA. From the immunoSEQ multiplex PCR reads, TCRdb called clonotypes with MiXCR, one entry per CDR3 protein. Of about 180,000 distinct CDR3 sequences listed, approximately 95% are singletons. The sequenced sample consisted of CD8+ T cells from PBMCs. All receptors come from a human donor with multiple sclerosis.

In nucleotides, the CDR3 is TGTGCCAGCAGTAAAACCGGGACAGGCTTCGCCTACGAGCAGTACTTC. Protein sequence: CASSKTGTGFAYEQYF. The V and J genes are TRBV28 and TRBJ2-7; 8 positions agree with TRBD1. The germline V gene encodes CDR1 MDHEN and CDR2 SYDVKM. This CDR3 contains 16 residues. V shed 5 bases, J shed 2 bases, and the junction held 11 bases outside the gene matches.

The chain combines TRBV4-1 with TRBJ2-1; TRBD1 agrees at 7 bases. CDR1 is MGHRA, CDR2 YSYEKL, per germline. J lost 10 bases, V lost 1 base, and 13 bases had no gene match. This CDR3 is 16 amino acids long. CDR3 coding DNA: TGCGCCAGCAGCCAAGGAACTCGGGGACAGACGATCGAGCAGTTCTTC. Protein product: CASSQGTRGQTIEQFF.

This chain connects TRBV29-1 to TRBJ1-2; tentative D call: TRBD1 (6 bases). Germline V CDR1 and CDR2: SQVTM, ANQGSEA. V lost 7 bases and J 0 bases, leaving 12 bases between the germline ends. CDR3 length equals 13 residues. CDR3 region: CSAQTGSNYGYTF. For the CDR3, the DNA is TGCAGCGCTCAGACAGGCTCTAACTATGGCTACACCTTC.

V usage is TRBV27 and J usage is TRBJ1-2, with 8 nucleotides matching TRBD1. Germline CDR1 reads MNHEY; CDR2 reads SMNVEV (reference sequence). The CDR3 sequence is 13 residues long. The J segment lost 7 bases and the V segment lost 5 bases, leaving 6 bases of the junction unmatched. The CDR3 spells CASSGTGTLGYTF. The CDR3 DNA sequence: TGTGCCAGCAGTGGGACAGGTACGCTTGGCTACACCTTC.

The J gene is TRBJ2-1, the V gene TRBV27; 9 positions agree with TRBD2. This CDR3 has 15 amino acids. Germline-derived CDR1 and CDR2 are MNHEY and SMNVEV (reference sequence). The J segment lost 6 bases and the V segment lost 2 bases, leaving 5 bases of the junction unmatched. The CDR3 region is CASSLAGGPSNEQFF. In nucleotides, the CDR3 is TGTGCCAGCAGTTTAGCGGGAGGGCCCTCCAATGAGCAGTTCTTC.

The rearrangement uses TRBV20-1 and TRBJ2-5, with unresolved D. There are 13 residues in the CDR3. Germline-derived CDR1 and CDR2 are DFQATT and SNEGSKA (reference sequence). CDR3 residues: CIHLWVNQETQYF. Written as DNA, the CDR3 is TGCATCCACCTCTGGGTAAACCAAGAGACCCAGTACTTC.

This chain links TRBV29-1 with TRBJ1-1, with D tentatively TRBD1 (6 bases). Trimming removed 7 bases from V and 4 bases from J, with 13 bases in between. This CDR3 is 12 amino acids long. Germline-derived CDR1 and CDR2 are SQVTM and ANQGSEA. The chain's CDR3 is CSAHGGGTEAFF. DNA of the CDR3: TGCAGCGCACATGGAGGGGGCACTGAAGCTTTCTTT. Full variable domain (remainder filled in from reference TRBV29-1 and TRBJ1-1): SAVISQKPSRDICQRGTSLTIQCQVDSQVTMMFWYRQQPGQSLTLIATANQGSEATYESGFVIDKFPISRPNLTFSTLTVSNMSPEDSSIYLCSAHGGGTEAFFGQGTRLTVV.

This clonotype is a singleton in its sample. The rearrangement joins TRBV5-1 to TRBJ1-1; no clear D. CDR3 length: 12 residues. Germline lookup yields CDR1 SGHRS and CDR2 YFSETQ. Trimming shortened V by 4 bases and J by 7 bases, and 11 bases separated the two germline ends. CDR3 DNA: TGCGCCAGCAGCGGAGAGTTACTTGAAGCTTTCTTT. Its translation: CASSGELLEAFF.

This chain joins TRBV7-8 and TRBJ2-7, with 12 bases lining up with TRBD2. Per germline, CDR1 SGHVS and CDR2 FQNEAQ. CDR3 size: 16 residues. Trimming at V came to 3 bases and at J to 6 bases, leaving 9 bases not matched to a gene. The DNA of the CDR3 is TGTGCCAGCAGCTTCCCCCGACTAGCGGGAGATCGCGAGCAGTACTTC. It encodes CASSFPRLAGDREQYF.

The chain uses TRBV30 and TRBJ2-1; 7 nucleotides align to TRBD1. The trim removed 7 bases at V and 3 bases at J, leaving 6 bases unmatched. CDR1 is GTSNPN, CDR2 SVGIG, per germline (reference sequence). CDR3 length equals 13 residues. The CDR3 loop is CAYSRDSYNEQFF. DNA for the CDR3: TGTGCCTACTCCCGGGACAGCTACAATGAGCAGTTCTTC.

The chain couples TRBV14 to TRBJ2-7, with D maybe TRBD1 (6 bases). Per the germline V gene, CDR1 is SGHDN and CDR2 is FVKESK. The CDR3 is made up of 15 amino acids. V was clipped by 5 bases and J by 3 bases, with 17 bases between them. This CDR3 reads CASSTLGTTFYEQYF. The CDR3 DNA follows: TGTGCCAGCAGCACACTGGGGACAACTTTCTACGAGCAGTACTTC. The variable domain in full, with the rest retrieved from reference TRBV14 and TRBJ2-7, is EAGVTQFPSHSVIEKGQTVTLRCDPISGHDNLYWYRRVMGKEIKFLLHFVKESKQDESGMPNNRFLAERTGGTYSTLKVQPAELEDSGVYFCASSTLGTTFYEQYFGPGTRLTVT.

V gene TRBV7-7 combines with J gene TRBJ2-5; D remains ambiguous. Trimming removed 5 bases from V and 1 base from J, with 11 bases in between. The CDR3 covers 14 residues. Germline V gene lookup returns CDR1 SSHAT and CDR2 FNYEAQ (reference sequence). CDR3 region: CASSPSVSQETQYF. CDR3 in DNA: TGTGCCAGCAGCCCGTCGGTTAGCCAAGAGACCCAGTACTTC.

The chain has TRBV29-1 and TRBJ1-2; TRBD1 might be the D (5 bases). Germline lookup yields CDR1 SQVTM and CDR2 ANQGSEA. Trimming removed 0 bases from V and 5 bases from J, with 13 bases in between. CDR3 length: 14 amino acids. DNA for the CDR3: TGCAGCGTTGAAGATAGTGGGGGTCGGTATGGCTACACCTTC. Translation gives CSVEDSGGRYGYTF.

The rearrangement joins TRBV30 to TRBJ1-1; D is perhaps TRBD1 (6 bases). Germline CDR1 is GTSNPN and CDR2 is SVGIG (reference sequence). The V end was cut by 6 bases, the J end by 0 bases, with 17 bases between. The CDR3 has 15 residues. In DNA, the CDR3 is TGTGCCTGTAACTCCCTAGGACAGTTGAACACTGAAGCTTTCTTT. Protein sequence: CACNSLGQLNTEAFF.

This clonotype was detected only a few times. The chain is built from TRBV11-2 and TRBJ2-7; D is perhaps TRBD1 or TRBD2 (7 bases each). Trimming removed 5 bases from V and 5 bases from J, with 16 bases in between. The CDR3 is 14 amino acids. The germline V gene encodes CDR1 SGHAT and CDR2 FQNNGV. Written as DNA, the CDR3 is TGTGCCAGCAGCCTCAGGGGGACTATCGACGAGCAGTACTTC. It translates to CASSLRGTIDEQYF.

The rearrangement uses TRBV29-1 and TRBJ2-1; tentative D call: TRBD1 (6 bases). This CDR3 comprises 13 residues. Germline V lookup: CDR1 SQVTM, CDR2 ANQGSEA. Trimming took 5 bases from V and 8 from J, leaving 16 bases between them. This chain's CDR3 is CSVLTRGWDEQFF. The DNA of the CDR3 is TGCAGCGTTCTGACCAGGGGCTGGGATGAGCAGTTCTTC.

The J gene is TRBJ2-1, the V gene TRBV27; 12 bases are shared with TRBD2. V gave up 5 bases and J gave up 7 bases; unmatched junction bases: 6. There are 15 residues in the CDR3. Germline CDR1 MNHEY, CDR2 SMNVEV (reference sequence). The CDR3 bases are TGTGCCAGCAGTATACTAGCGGGAGGTTGGAATGAGCAGTTCTTC. It specifies CASSILAGGWNEQFF.

This chain uses TRBV27 with TRBJ2-7, with a weak D call TRBD1 (5 bases). The germline V gene has CDR1 MNHEY and CDR2 SMNVEV (reference sequence). The CDR3 contains 16 residues. Trimming left V 3 bases short and J 2 bases short, with 17 bases between. CDR3 loop: CASSLTPPAGPYEQYF. The CDR3 DNA reads as TGTGCCAGCAGTTTGACCCCCCCCGCAGGGCCCTACGAGCAGTACTTC.

The chain carries TRBV29-1 and TRBJ2-6; D assignment may be TRBD1 or TRBD2 (6 bases each). Per germline, CDR1 SQVTM and CDR2 ANQGSEA. The CDR3 is 16 residues long. Trimming stripped 6 bases from V and 0 bases from J, with 15 bases between. Here the CDR3 reads CSVRGQRHSGANVLTF. The CDR3, as DNA: TGCAGCGTCCGGGGGCAGCGACACTCTGGGGCCAACGTCCTGACTTTC.

This rearrangement joins TRBV9 to TRBJ2-7; no clear D gene. Germline CDR1 and CDR2: SGDLS and YYNGEE. With 4 bases removed from V and 3 bases from J, the gap between germline ends came to 14 bases. CDR3 length equals 14 residues. In nucleotides, the CDR3 is TGTGCCAGCAGCCCCTCAATTAACCTCTACGAGCAGTACTTC. This gives the protein CASSPSINLYEQYF.

The J gene is TRBJ1-2, the V gene TRBV14; D uncertain. The CDR3 runs 14 residues. Trimming cost V 2 bases and J 4 bases, with 11 bases left between them. CDR1 SGHDN and CDR2 FVKESK come from the germline V gene. CDR3 bases: TGTGCCAGCAGCCAAAACCCCCTAGTCTATGGCTACACCTTC. Translation: CASSQNPLVYGYTF. The full variable domain, in which reference TRBV14 and TRBJ1-2 provide the parts outside the CDR3, is EAGVTQFPSHSVIEKGQTVTLRCDPISGHDNLYWYRRVMGKEIKFLLHFVKESKQDESGMPNNRFLAERTGGTYSTLKVQPAELEDSGVYFCASSQNPLVYGYTFGSGTRLTVV.

This sequence joins TRBV25-1 and TRBJ2-7; D not resolved. V lost 5 bases, J lost 5 bases, and 10 bases lay in between. The V gene's germline CDR1 is MGHDK and CDR2 SYGVNS. The CDR3 is 12 residues long. The CDR3 loop is CASSTDTHEQYF. The CDR3 coding sequence is TGTGCCAGCAGTACGGATACCCACGAGCAGTACTTC.

V usage is TRBV4-2 and J usage is TRBJ2-2; maybe TRBD1 (5 bases). V lost 1 base and J 1 base, leaving 7 bases between the germline ends. Germline V gene data show CDR1 as LGHNA and CDR2 as YNFKEQ. The CDR3 totals 15 residues. The CDR3 here is CASSQGQGNTGELFF. The CDR3 DNA reads TGTGCCAGCAGCCAAGGGCAGGGGAACACCGGGGAGCTGTTTTTT.

This clonotype appeared a single time. This rearrangement joins TRBV2 to TRBJ2-1; possibly TRBD2 for D (7 bases). Germline V gene sequence: CDR1 SNHLY, CDR2 FYNNEI. The CDR3 runs to 15 residues. Trimming removed 6 bases at V and 0 bases at J, with 12 bases between. CDR3 protein: CASRKGGSSYNEQFF. The CDR3 region has the DNA TGTGCCAGCAGGAAGGGGGGGAGCTCCTACAATGAGCAGTTCTTC.

This chain uses TRBV7-8 with TRBJ2-4; D might be TRBD1 or TRBD2, each matching 6 bases. Per germline, CDR1 SGHVS and CDR2 FQNEAQ. V gave up 1 base and J gave up 0 bases, with 13 bases separating them. CDR3 length equals 17 residues. This chain's CDR3 is CASSLVGGGIAKNIQYF. In nucleotides, the CDR3 is TGTGCCAGCAGCTTAGTCGGGGGCGGTATAGCCAAAAACATTCAGTACTTC.